These 13 T cell receptor beta chains came from one sample sequenced in a study of shared clonotypes between healthy human individuals. The data were produced by immunoSEQ multiplex PCR, yet TCRdb's version contains in-frame clones alone and is incomplete. The sample records roughly 2.5 million clones, just over 90% being singletons. Sequences were obtained from naive CD4+ T cells sorted from blood. Stated subset: CD45RA+ positively selected. The receptors were gathered from a man younger than 35 in good health.

The chain combines TRBV2 with TRBJ1-1, with 10 bases lining up with TRBD1. Looked up from germline, CDR1 is SNHLY and CDR2 is FYNNEI. The CDR3 covers 14 residues. J was trimmed by 6 bases and V by 6 bases; bases with no gene match: 7. The CDR3 loop reads CASSDRDRGAEAFF. CDR3 coding DNA: TGTGCCAGCAGCGACCGGGACAGGGGCGCTGAAGCTTTCTTT.

The V and J genes are TRBV5-1 and TRBJ2-3; 8 bases match TRBD1. The germline V gene has CDR1 SGHRS and CDR2 YFSETQ. The CDR3 has 16 residues. V lost 2 bases to trimming and J lost 0 bases; unmatched junction nucleotides: 5. DNA for the CDR3: TGCGCCAGCAGCTTCTCAGGGGGCGATAGCACAGATACGCAGTATTTT. This codes for CASSFSGGDSTDTQYF.

In DNA form, the CDR3 reads TGTGCCAGCAGTACCGTGGCAGGGGGCGTGAACACTGAAGCTTTCTTT. The encoded protein is CASSTVAGGVNTEAFF. The rearrangement links TRBV28 to TRBJ1-1, with TRBD1 matching 8 bases. The V gene's germline CDR1 is MDHEN and CDR2 SYDVKM. With 5 bases clipped from V and 0 bases from J, the junction kept 8 bases outside the gene matches. CDR3 size: 16 residues.

Notes on this clone: The sample holds other DNA sequences that translate to the same CDR3. The chain combines TRBV30 with TRBJ1-4, with D maybe TRBD1 (5 bases). This CDR3 is 13 amino acids long. V was trimmed by 2 bases and J by 4 bases, leaving 8 bases between them. Per the germline V gene, CDR1 is GTSNPN and CDR2 is SVGIG (reference sequence). In DNA, the CDR3 is TGTGCCTGGAGTCTCCAGGGTAATGAAAAACTGTTTTTT. It is translated as CAWSLQGNEKLFF. The full variable domain, its missing parts supplied by reference TRBV30 and TRBJ1-4, is SQTIHQWPATLVQPVGSPLSLECTVEGTSNPNLYWYRQAAGRGLQLLFYSVGIGQISSEVPQNLSASRPQDRQFILSSKKLLLSDSGFYLCAWSLQGNEKLFFGSGTQLSVL.

This chain connects TRBV11-2 to TRBJ2-3, with TRBD2 identical over 8 bases. V was pared by 3 bases and J by 2 bases, with 7 bases of the junction left unmatched. This CDR3 region has 16 residues. Germline lookup yields CDR1 SGHAT and CDR2 FQNNGV. CDR3 in amino acids: CASSFTGTRITDTQYF. The CDR3 DNA sequence: TGTGCCAGCAGCTTTACCGGGACTAGAATCACAGATACGCAGTATTTT.

In the case of this clone: The sample has other DNA sequences that encode this CDR3 too. The chain is built from TRBV9 and TRBJ2-2; tentatively, D is TRBD2 (5 bases). Trimming stripped 0 bases from V and 3 bases from J, with 6 bases between. This CDR3 comprises 14 residues. CDR1 is SGDLS, CDR2 YYNGEE, per germline. CDR3 region: CASSVVGDTGELFF. Here the CDR3 DNA reads TGTGCCAGCAGCGTAGTCGGGGACACCGGGGAGCTGTTTTTT. The full variable domain, in which reference TRBV9 and TRBJ2-2 provide the parts outside the CDR3, is DSGVTQTPKHLITATGQRVTLRCSPRSGDLSVYWYQQSLDQGLQFLIQYYNGEERAKGNILERFSAQQFPDLHSELNLSSLELGDSALYFCASSVVGDTGELFFGEGSRLTVL.

The chain uses TRBV10-3 and TRBJ1-4; a possible D gene is TRBD1 (5 bases). Germline CDR1 and CDR2: ENHRY and SYGVKD. V was shortened by 7 bases and J by 3 bases, with 9 bases between the two germline ends. There are 13 residues in the CDR3. The CDR3 bases are TGTGCCATCAACCCGGGACCTAATGAAAAACTGTTTTTT. Translated: CAINPGPNEKLFF.

The V call is TRBV5-5, the J call TRBJ2-1, with 8 bases identical to TRBD1. CDR3 size: 14 residues. V was pared by 0 bases and J by 5 bases, with 1 base of the junction left unmatched. CDR1 and CDR2 from the germline V gene are SGHKS and YYEKEE (reference sequence). The DNA for the CDR3 is TGTGCCAGCAGCTTGGACAGGGGGGACAATGAGCAGTTCTTC. This gives the protein CASSLDRGDNEQFF.

In the case of this clone: The sample has other DNA sequences that encode this CDR3 too. The V gene is TRBV11-2, the J gene TRBJ2-5, with 9 positions matching TRBD2. Trimming removed 5 bases from V and 5 bases from J; junction bases left unmatched: 3. In germline, CDR1 is SGHAT, CDR2 FQNNGV. The CDR3 has 13 amino acids. CDR3 protein: CASSLGLAETQYF. Here the CDR3 DNA reads TGTGCCAGCAGCCTAGGACTAGCGGAGACCCAGTACTTC.

The gene calls are TRBV5-1 and TRBJ1-6, with a possible D match to TRBD1 (5 bases). Between the trimmed V and J ends, which lost 2 bases and 9 bases, there was a span of 18 bases. The CDR3 totals 16 residues. The germline CDR1 and CDR2 sequences are SGHRS and YFSETQ. In DNA, the CDR3 is TGCGCCAGCAGCTTAAGGGAGACAGACCCCAGTTCACCCCTCCACTTT. This codes for CASSLRETDPSSPLHF.

The J gene is TRBJ1-1, the V gene TRBV30; D is uncertain. The CDR3 is 13 residues long. Germline CDR1 reads GTSNPN; CDR2 reads SVGIG (reference sequence). V gave up 0 bases and J gave up 4 bases, with 9 bases separating them. The CDR3 loop reads CAWSVTVGTEAFF. The CDR3 region has the DNA TGTGCCTGGAGTGTAACGGTGGGCACTGAAGCTTTCTTT.

This clone has a single count. One end of the junction does not line up with germline, which may come from a read error. V is TRBV6-1 and J is TRBJ1-2; TRBD1 agrees at 8 bases. The CDR3 is 14 residues long. Germline CDR1 is MNHNS and CDR2 is SASEGT. CDR3 region: CASTATGGVYGYTF. The CDR3 DNA reads as TGTGCCAGCACTGCAACAGGGGGGGTCTATGGTTACACCTTC.

V is TRBV29-1 and J is TRBJ2-1; D call uncertain. Trimming took off 1 base at V and 3 bases at J, with 10 bases between the two ends. The CDR3 has 14 residues. Germline CDR1 and CDR2: SQVTM and ANQGSEA. Here the CDR3 DNA reads TGCAGCGTTGAAGCCAGACTGGGCTACAATGAGCAGTTCTTC. As protein: CSVEARLGYNEQFF.